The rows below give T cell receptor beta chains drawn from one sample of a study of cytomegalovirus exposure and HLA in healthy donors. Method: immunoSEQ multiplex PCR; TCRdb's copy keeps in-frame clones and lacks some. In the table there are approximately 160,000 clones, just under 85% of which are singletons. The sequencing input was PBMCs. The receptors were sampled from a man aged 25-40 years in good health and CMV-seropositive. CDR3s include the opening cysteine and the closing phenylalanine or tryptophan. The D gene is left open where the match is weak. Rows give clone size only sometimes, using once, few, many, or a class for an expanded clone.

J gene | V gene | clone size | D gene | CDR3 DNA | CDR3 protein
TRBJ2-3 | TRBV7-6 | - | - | TGTGCCAGCAGCCAAGGGGGCACAGATACGCAGTATTTT | CASSQGGTDTQYF
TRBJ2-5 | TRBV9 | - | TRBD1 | TGTGCCAGCAGCGTCACCGGGACAGGGGGCAAAGAGACCCAGTACTTC | CASSVTGTGGKETQYF
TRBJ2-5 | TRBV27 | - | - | TGTGCCAGCAGTTTGTTCAACAGGGCAGAGACCCAGTACTTC | CASSLFNRAETQYF
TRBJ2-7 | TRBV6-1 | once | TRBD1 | TGTGCCAGCTTGGACTTCGTCGACAGGGGGTACGAGCAGTACTTC | CASLDFVDRGYEQYF
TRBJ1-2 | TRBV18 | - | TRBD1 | TGTGCCAGCTCACCATCGGGACAGGGGGCCTATGGCTACACCTTC | CASSPSGQGAYGYTF
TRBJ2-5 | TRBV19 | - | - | TGTGCCAGTTCCGGGAGACTTGGAGAGACCCAGTACTTC | CASSGRLGETQYF
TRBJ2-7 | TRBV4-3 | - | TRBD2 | TGCGCCAGCAGCCAAGAAGGGAAGGCTAGCGGCTACGAGCAGTACTTC | CASSQEGKASGYEQYF
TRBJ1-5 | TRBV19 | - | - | TGTGCCAGCCTAAGGACAGTTGCGTATAGCAATCAGCCCCAGCATTTT | CASLRTVAYSNQPQHF
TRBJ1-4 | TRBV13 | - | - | TGTGCCAGCAGCCCGGGGGGGATGGATGAAAAACTGTTTTTT | CASSPGGMDEKLFF
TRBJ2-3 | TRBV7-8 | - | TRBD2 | TGTGCCAGCAGCTTCGGGACTACCTTCACAGATACGCAGTATTTT | CASSFGTTFTDTQYF
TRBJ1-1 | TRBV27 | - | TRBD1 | TGTGCCAGCAGTTTGAGGGAAACCGGGACAGGGCCTTGGGGCACTGAAGCTTTCTTT | CASSLRETGTGPWGTEAFF
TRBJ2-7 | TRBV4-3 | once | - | TGCGCCAGCAGCCAAGATGTTCCAGGGTTCGGTTCGCAGTACTTC | CASSQDVPGFGSQYF
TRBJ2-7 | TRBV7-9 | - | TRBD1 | TGTGCCAGCAACTTCGGACAGGGGAGGTACGAGCAGTACTTC | CASNFGQGRYEQYF
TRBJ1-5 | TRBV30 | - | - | TGTGCCTGGAGTGTACTAGGGAAGGGGGGCAATCAGCCCCAGCATTTT | CAWSVLGKGGNQPQHF
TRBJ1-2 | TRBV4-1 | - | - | TGCGCCAGCAGCCAAATGGCGACAGGAAACTATGGCTACACCTTC | CASSQMATGNYGYTF
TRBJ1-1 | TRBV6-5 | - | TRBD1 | TGTGCCAGCAGTCCAGGGGGCGCTTTCACTGAAGCTTTCTTT | CASSPGGAFTEAFF
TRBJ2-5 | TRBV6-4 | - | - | TGTGCCAGCAGTGAAGATTTGGGCCCTCAAGAGACCCAGTACTTC | CASSEDLGPQETQYF
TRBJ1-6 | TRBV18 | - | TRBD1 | TGTGCCAGCTCACCTCAGGACAGGGGGCTCTCACCCCTCCACTTT | CASSPQDRGLSPLHF
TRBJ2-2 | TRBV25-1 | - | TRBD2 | TGTGCCAGTTGGGATTCTAGCGGGGGGGCGACGGGGGAGCTGTTTTTT | CASWDSSGGATGELFF
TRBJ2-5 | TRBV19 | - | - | TGTGCCAGTAGTATCGGGCCTCAGGGGTGGCAAGAGACCCAGTACTTC | CASSIGPQGWQETQYF
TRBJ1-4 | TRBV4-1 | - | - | TGCGCCAGCAGCCAAGGGACAGCAGAACGAGATGAAAAACTGTTTTTT | CASSQGTAERDEKLFF
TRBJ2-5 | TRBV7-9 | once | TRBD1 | TGTGCCAGCAGCCGGGGACAGGGAGAGACCCAGTACTTC | CASSRGQGETQYF
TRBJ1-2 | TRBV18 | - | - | TGTGCCAGCTACACAGACAGAGGAGGGTATGGCTACACCTTC | CASYTDRGGYGYTF
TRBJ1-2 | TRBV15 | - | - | TGTGCCACCAGCAGAGATCTAGGGGCTAACTATGGCTACACCTTC | CATSRDLGANYGYTF
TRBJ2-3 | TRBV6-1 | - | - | TGTGCCAGCAGTTCGAACTCCGCGGATACGCAGTATTTT | CASSSNSADTQYF
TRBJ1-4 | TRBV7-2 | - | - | TGTGCCAGCAGCCCAAGACAGATTAATGAAAAACTGTTTTTT | CASSPRQINEKLFF
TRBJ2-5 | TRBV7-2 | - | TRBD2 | TGTGCCAGCAGCTTAGGGATGGTTCTAGCGGGGGAGATCCAAGAGACCCAGTACTTC | CASSLGMVLAGEIQETQYF
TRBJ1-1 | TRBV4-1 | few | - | TGCGCCAGCAGCCACCGTGGGGAGAGGGGGATCACTGAAGCTTTCTTT | CASSHRGERGITEAFF
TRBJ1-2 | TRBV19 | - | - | TGTGCCAGCTCCCTTTCCCTAGCATATGGCTACACCTTC | CASSLSLAYGYTF
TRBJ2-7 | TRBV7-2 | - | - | TGTGCCAGCAGTCTTTCGGGGGTCGAGCAGTACTTC | CASSLSGVEQYF
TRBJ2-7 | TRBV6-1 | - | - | TGTGCCGGGCGACAGGACATGGGTTACGAGCAGTACTTC | CAGRQDMGYEQYF
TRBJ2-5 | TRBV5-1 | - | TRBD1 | TGCGCCAGCAGCCTCACAGGGGGCAGGGAGACCCAGTACTTC | CASSLTGGRETQYF
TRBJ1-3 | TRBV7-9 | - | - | TGTGCCAGCAGCTTTGTAACAGTCGGCTCTGGAAACACCATATATTTT | CASSFVTVGSGNTIYF
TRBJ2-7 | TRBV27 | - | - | TGTGCCAGCAGTTTTTCAGGGGACACCTACGAGCAGTACTTC | CASSFSGDTYEQYF
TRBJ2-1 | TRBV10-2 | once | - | TGCGCCAGCAGTGAGTCGGGTGGGAGCTCCTACAATGAGCAGTTCTTC | CASSESGGSSYNEQFF
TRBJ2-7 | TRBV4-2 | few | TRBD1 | TGTGCCAGCAGATCGGACAGGGGGGAGTCCTACGAGCAGTACTTC | CASRSDRGESYEQYF
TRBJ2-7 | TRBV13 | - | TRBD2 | TGTGCCAGCAGCCCCCACCCCCCGGGACTAGCGGGGGGGCTCTACGAGCAGTACTTC | CASSPHPPGLAGGLYEQYF
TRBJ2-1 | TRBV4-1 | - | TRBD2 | TGCGCCAGCAGCCCGGGACTAGCGTTTCCCTACAATGAGCAGTTCTTC | CASSPGLAFPYNEQFF
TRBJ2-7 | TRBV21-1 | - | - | TGTGCCAGCAGCCGGCTGGGACTAGCGGGGTTCGAAGCCTACGAGCAGTACTTC | CASSRLGLAGFEAYEQYF